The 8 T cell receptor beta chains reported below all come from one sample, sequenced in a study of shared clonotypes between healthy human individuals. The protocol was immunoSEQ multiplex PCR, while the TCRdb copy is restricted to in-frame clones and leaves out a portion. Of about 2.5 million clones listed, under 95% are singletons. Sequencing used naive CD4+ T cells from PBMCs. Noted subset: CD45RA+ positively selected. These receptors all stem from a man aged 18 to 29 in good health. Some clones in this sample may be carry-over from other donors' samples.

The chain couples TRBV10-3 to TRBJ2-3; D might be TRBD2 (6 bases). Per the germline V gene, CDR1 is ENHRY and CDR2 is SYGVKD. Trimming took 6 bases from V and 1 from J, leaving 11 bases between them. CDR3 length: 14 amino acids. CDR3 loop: CAIRERARTDTQYF. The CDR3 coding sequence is TGTGCCATCAGGGAGCGGGCCCGCACAGATACGCAGTATTTT.

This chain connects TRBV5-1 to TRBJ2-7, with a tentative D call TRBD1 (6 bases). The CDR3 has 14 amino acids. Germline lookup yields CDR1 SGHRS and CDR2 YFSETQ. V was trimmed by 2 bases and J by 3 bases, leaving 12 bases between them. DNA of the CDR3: TGCGCCAGCAGCTTCGGGACATCCATCTACGAGCAGTACTTC. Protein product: CASSFGTSIYEQYF.

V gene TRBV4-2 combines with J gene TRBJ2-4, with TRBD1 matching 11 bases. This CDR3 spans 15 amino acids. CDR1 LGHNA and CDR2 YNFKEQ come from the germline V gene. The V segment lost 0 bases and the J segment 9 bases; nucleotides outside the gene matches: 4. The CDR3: CASSQDLGQGGIQYF. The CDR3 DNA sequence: TGTGCCAGCAGCCAAGATTTGGGACAGGGGGGCATTCAGTACTTC.

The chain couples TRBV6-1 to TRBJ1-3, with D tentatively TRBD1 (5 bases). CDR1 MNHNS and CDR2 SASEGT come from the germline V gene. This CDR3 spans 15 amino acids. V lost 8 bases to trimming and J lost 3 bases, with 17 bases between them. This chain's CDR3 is CASLPWIGDGNTIYF. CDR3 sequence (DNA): TGTGCCAGCCTCCCATGGATAGGGGATGGAAACACCATATATTTT.

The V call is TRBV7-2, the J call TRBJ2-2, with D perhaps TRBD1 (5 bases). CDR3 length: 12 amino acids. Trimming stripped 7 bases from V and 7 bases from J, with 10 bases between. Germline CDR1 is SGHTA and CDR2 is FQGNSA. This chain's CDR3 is CASTRRGGELFF. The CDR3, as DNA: TGTGCCAGCACCAGAAGGGGCGGGGAGCTGTTTTTT. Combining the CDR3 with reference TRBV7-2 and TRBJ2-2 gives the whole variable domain GAGVSQSPSNKVTEKGKDVELRCDPISGHTALYWYRQSLGQGLEFLIYFQGNSAPDKSGLPSDRFSAERTGGSVSTLTIQRTQQEDSAVYLCASTRRGGELFFGEGSRLTVL.

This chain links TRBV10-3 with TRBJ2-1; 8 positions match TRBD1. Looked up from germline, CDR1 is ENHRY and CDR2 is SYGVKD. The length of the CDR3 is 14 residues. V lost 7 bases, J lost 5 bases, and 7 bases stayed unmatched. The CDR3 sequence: CAIKSGQGHNEQFF. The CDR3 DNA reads TGTGCCATCAAGTCCGGACAGGGCCACAATGAGCAGTTCTTC.

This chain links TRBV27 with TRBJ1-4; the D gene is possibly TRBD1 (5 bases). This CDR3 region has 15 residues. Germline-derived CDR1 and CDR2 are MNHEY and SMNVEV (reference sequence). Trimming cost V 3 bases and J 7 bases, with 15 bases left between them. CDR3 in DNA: TGTGCCAGCAGTTTTCAGGGAAAGTTTGGTGAAAAACTGTTTTTT. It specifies CASSFQGKFGEKLFF.

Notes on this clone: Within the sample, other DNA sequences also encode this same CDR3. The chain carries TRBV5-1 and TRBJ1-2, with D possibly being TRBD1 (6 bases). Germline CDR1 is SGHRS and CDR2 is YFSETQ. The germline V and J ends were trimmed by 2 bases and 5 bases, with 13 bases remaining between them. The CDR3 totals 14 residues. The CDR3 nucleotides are TGCGCCAGCAGCTTAGGCCAGGGGCCTTATGGCTACACCTTC. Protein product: CASSLGQGPYGYTF.